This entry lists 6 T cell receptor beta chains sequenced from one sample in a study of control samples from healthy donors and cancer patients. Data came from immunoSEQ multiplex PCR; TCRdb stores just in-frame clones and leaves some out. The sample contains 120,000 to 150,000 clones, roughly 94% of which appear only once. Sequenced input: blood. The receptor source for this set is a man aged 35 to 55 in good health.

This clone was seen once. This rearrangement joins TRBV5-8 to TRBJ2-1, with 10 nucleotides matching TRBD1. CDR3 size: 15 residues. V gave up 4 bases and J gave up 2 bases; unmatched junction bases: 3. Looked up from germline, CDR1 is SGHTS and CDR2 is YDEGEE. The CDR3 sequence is CASSQGQGPYNEQFF. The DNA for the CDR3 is TGTGCCAGCAGCCAGGGACAGGGGCCCTACAATGAGCAGTTCTTC. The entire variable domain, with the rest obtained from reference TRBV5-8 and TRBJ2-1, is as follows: EAGVTQSPTHLIKTRGQQATLRCSPISGHTSVYWYQQALGLGLQFLLWYDEGEERNRGNFPPRFSGRQFPNYSSELNVNALELEDSALYLCASSQGQGPYNEQFFGPGTRLTVL.

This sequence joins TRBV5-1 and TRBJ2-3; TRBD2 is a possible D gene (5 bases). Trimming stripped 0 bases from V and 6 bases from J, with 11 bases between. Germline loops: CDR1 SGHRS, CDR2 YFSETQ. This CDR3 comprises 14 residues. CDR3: CASSLETRGDTQYF. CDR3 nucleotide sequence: TGCGCCAGCAGCTTGGAGACACGCGGGGATACGCAGTATTTT.

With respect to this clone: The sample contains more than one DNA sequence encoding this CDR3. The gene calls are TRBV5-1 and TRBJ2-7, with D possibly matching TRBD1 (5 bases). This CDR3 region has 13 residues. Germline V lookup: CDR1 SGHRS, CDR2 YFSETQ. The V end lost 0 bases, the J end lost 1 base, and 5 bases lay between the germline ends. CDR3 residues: CASSLAGSYEQYF. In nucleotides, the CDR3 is TGCGCCAGCAGCTTGGCAGGGTCCTACGAGCAGTACTTC.

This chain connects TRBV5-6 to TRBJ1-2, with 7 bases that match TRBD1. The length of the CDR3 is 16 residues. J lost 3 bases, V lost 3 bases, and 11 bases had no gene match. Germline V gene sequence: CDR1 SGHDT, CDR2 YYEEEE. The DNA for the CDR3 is TGTGCCAGCAGCTCGGGAGGGGGCGAGCTTTACTATGGCTACACCTTC. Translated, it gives CASSSGGGELYYGYTF. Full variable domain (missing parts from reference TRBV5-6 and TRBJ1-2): DAGVTQSPTHLIKTRGQQVTLRCSPKSGHDTVSWYQQALGQGPQFIFQYYEEEERQRGNFPDRFSGHQFPNYSSELNVNALLLGDSALYLCASSSGGGELYYGYTFGSGTRLTVV.

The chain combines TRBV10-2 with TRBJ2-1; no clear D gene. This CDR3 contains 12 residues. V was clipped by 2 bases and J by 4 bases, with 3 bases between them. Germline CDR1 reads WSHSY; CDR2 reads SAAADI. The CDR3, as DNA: TGCGCCAGCAGTGAGGGGTACAATGAGCAGTTCTTC. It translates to CASSEGYNEQFF.

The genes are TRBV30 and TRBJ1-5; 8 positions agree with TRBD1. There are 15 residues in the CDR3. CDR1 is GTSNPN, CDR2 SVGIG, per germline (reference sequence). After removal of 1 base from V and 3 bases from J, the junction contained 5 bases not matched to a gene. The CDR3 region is CAWSAGQGYNQPQHF. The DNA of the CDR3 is TGTGCCTGGAGTGCCGGACAGGGATACAATCAGCCCCAGCATTTT.